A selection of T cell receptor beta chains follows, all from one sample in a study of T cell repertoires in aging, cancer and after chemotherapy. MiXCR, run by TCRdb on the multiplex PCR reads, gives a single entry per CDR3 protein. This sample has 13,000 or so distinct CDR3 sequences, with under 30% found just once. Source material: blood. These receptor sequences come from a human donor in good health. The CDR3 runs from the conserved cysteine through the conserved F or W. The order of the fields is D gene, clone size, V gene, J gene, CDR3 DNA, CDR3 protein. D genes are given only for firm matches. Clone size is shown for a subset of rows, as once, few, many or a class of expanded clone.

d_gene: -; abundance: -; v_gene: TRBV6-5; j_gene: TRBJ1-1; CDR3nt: TGTGCCAGCAGGAAATCGGGTGAAGCTTTCTTT; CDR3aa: CASRKSGEAFF
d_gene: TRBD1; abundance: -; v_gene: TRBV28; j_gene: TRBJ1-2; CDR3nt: TGTGCCAGCAGTTCTGACGGACAGGGGTTGTATGGCTACACCTTC; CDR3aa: CASSSDGQGLYGYTF
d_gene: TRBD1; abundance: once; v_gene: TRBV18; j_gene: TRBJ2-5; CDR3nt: TGTGCCAGCTCATTCGACAGGGGGCGCGGGGAGACCCAGTACTTC; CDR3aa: CASSFDRGRGETQYF
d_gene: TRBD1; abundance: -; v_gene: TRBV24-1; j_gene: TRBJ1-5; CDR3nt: TGTGCCACCAGTGGGGGGGGACAGGGGAACAATCAGCCCCAGCATTTT; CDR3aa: CATSGGGQGNNQPQHF
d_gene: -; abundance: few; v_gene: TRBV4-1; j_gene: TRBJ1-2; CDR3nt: TGCGCCAGCGTAGGACGGGCTAGGTATGGCTACACCTTC; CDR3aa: CASVGRARYGYTF
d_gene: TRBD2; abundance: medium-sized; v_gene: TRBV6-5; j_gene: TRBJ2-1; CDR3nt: TGTGCCAGCAGCCCCCAAAGGTTGCGGGGGGGCTACAATGAGCAGTTCTTC; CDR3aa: CASSPQRLRGGYNEQFF
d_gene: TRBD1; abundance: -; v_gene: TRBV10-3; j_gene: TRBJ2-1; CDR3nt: TGTGACATCAGCGGACAGGGGGCCGATGAGCAGTTCTTC; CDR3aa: CDISGQGADEQFF
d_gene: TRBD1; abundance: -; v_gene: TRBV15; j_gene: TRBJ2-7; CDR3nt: TGTGCCACCAGCGGGAGACAGGGTCGCTCCTACGAGCAGTACTTC; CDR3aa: CATSGRQGRSYEQYF
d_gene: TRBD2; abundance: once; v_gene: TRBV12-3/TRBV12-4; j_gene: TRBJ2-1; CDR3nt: TGTGCCAGCAGTTACGGGACTAGCGGCTCCTACAATGAGCAGTTCTTC; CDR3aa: CASSYGTSGSYNEQFF
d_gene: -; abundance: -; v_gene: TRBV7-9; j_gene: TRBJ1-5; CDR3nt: TGTGCCAGTTCAGGATCCGATCAGCCCCAGCATTTT; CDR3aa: CASSGSDQPQHF
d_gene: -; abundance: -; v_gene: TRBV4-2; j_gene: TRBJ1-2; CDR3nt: TGCGCCAGCAGCCAAGACGCACAGGACTCGCGTGGCTACACCTTC; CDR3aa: CASSQDAQDSRGYTF
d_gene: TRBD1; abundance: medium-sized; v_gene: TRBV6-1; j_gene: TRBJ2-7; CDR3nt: TGTGCCACCACGACAGGGAACTCCTACGAGCAGTACTTC; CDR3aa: CATTTGNSYEQYF
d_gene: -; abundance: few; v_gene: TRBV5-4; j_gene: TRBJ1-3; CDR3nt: TGTGCCAGCAGCTTGGAAGGGTACTCCTCTGGAAACACCATATATTTT; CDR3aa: CASSLEGYSSGNTIYF
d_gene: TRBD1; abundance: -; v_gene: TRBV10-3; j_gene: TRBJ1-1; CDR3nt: TGTGCCATCAGTGAGGGGGAGGGACAGGGGGCCGGACCTGAAGCTTTCTTT; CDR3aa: CAISEGEGQGAGPEAFF
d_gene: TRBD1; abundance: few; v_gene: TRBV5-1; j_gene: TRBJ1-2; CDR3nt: TGCGCCAGCAGCTTGGGGGAGGGGGCGATCGGCTACACCTTC; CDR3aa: CASSLGEGAIGYTF
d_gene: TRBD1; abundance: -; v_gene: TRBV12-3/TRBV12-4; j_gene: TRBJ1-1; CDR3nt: TGTGCCAGCTCAAGGGACAGGGGCTCTGAAGCTTTCTTT; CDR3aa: CASSRDRGSEAFF
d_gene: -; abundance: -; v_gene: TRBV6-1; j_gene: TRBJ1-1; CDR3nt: TGTGCCAGCAGTGAGCCGGGCACTGAAGCTTTCTTT; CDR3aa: CASSEPGTEAFF
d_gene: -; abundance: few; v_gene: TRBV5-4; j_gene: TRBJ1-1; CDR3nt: TGTGCCAGCAGCCCCGGGACTCCGAGCCCTAACACTGAAGCTTTCTTT; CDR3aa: CASSPGTPSPNTEAFF
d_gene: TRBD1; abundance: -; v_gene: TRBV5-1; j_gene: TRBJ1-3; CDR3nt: TGCGCCAGCAGCTTGGGAGGACAGGGTGTCGGAAACACCATATATTTT; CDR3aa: CASSLGGQGVGNTIYF
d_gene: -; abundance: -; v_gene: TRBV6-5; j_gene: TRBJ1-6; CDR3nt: TGTGCCAGCAGTCGGAAGACACCGAGCTCCTATAATTCACCCCTCCACTTT; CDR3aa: CASSRKTPSSYNSPLHF
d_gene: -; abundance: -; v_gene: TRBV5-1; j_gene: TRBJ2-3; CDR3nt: TGCGCCAGCAGCTTGGGACAGGCTAGCACAGATACGCAGTATTTT; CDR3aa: CASSLGQASTDTQYF
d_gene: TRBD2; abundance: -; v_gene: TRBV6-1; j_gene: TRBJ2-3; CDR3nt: TGTGCCAGCAGTGAAGGGCGGGGGTCGGGGACAGATACGCAGTATTTT; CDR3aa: CASSEGRGSGTDTQYF
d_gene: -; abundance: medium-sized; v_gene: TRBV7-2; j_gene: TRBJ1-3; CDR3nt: TGTGCCAGCAGCCCATGGGGGCCGGGGGCGTCTGGAAACACCATATATTTT; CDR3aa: CASSPWGPGASGNTIYF
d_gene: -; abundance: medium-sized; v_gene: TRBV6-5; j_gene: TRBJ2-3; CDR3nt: TGTGCCAGCAGCACCTACAGCACAGATACGCAGTATTTT; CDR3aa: CASSTYSTDTQYF
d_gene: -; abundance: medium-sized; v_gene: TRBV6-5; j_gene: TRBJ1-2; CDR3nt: TGTGCCAGCAGCCCCGGGAGGTCCTATGGCTACACCTTC; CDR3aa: CASSPGRSYGYTF
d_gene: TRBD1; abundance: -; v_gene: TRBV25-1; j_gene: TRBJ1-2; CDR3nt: TGTGCCAGCAGTTTCCGGACAGGCGGCTACACCTTC; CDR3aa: CASSFRTGGYTF
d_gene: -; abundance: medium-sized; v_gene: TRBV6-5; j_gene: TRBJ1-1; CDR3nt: TGTGCCAGCAGTTACTCCTACGATCCGAACACTGAAGCTTTCTTT; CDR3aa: CASSYSYDPNTEAFF
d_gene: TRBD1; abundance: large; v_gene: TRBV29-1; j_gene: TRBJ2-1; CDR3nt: TGCAGCGTTGAAGACGGACAGGGAACCTACAATGAGCAGTTCTTC; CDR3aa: CSVEDGQGTYNEQFF
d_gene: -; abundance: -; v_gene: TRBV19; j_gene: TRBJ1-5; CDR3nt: TGTGCCAGTAGTATGAACACGGCAGGAAATCAGCCCCAGCATTTT; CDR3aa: CASSMNTAGNQPQHF
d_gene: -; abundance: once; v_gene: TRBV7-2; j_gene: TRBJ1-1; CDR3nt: TGTGCCAGCAAGACTGAGGGGTTCACTGAAGCTTTCTTT; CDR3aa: CASKTEGFTEAFF
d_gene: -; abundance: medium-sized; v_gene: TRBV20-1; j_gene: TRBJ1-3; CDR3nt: TGCAGTGCTAGTGGTTGGGGAACTGGAAACACCATATATTTT; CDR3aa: CSASGWGTGNTIYF
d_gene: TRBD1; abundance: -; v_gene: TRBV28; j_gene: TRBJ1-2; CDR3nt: TGTGCCAGCAGTTTCCCCAGGACAGGGAGTACCTATGGCTACACCTTC; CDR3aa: CASSFPRTGSTYGYTF
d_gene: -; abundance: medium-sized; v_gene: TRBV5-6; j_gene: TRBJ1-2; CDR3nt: TGTGCCAGCAGCTTGGGAACCCAGGGTGGCTATGGCTACACCTTC; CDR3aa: CASSLGTQGGYGYTF
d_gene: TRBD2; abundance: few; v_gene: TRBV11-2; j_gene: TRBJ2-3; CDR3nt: TGTGCCAGCAGCCCGCGTCGGGGGGTGCTCGCTACGCAGTATTTT; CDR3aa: CASSPRRGVLATQYF
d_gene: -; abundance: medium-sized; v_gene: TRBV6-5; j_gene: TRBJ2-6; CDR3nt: TGTGCCAGCAGTTACTCTTGGACGGCCTCTGGGGCCAACGTCCTGACTTTC; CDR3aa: CASSYSWTASGANVLTF
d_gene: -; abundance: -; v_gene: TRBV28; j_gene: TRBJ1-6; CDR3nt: TGTGCCAGCCGTTCAGGACTAACAAATTCACCCCTCCACTTT; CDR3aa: CASRSGLTNSPLHF
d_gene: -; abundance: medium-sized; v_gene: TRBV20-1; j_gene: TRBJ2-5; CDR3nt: TGCAGTGCTAGAGATGCTGCGGTTGAGACCCAGTACTTC; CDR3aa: CSARDAAVETQYF
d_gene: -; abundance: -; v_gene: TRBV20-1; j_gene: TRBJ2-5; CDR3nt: TGCAGTGCTAGAGATGGGCCGGAGACCCAGTACTTC; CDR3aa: CSARDGPETQYF
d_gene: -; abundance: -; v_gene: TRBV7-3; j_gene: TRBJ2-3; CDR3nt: TGTGCCAGCAGCTTAAAAGTCCGGGATACGCAGTATTTT; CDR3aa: CASSLKVRDTQYF
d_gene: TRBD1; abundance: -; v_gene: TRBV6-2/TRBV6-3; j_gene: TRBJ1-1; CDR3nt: TGTGCCAGCAGGACCGGGACAGGGGGTTTTGTAGCTTTCTTT; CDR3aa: CASRTGTGGFVAFF